Each of the 23 T cell receptor beta chains below was sequenced from the same sample in a study of response to subunit inactivated influenza vaccine listed by TCRdb under 2018. The library was built by means of RT-PCR. The listed sequencing device is Illumina HiSeq 2500. TCRdb reprocessed the public reads (quality trimming at Q25 with fastp, clone calling with MiXCR) and kept in-frame beta chains. One record per CDR3 amino acid sequence lists the most common genes and DNA. The sample table contains approximately 500,000 distinct CDR3 sequences; only one count was recorded for about an eighth of them. About an eighth of the sample is taken by the ten largest. The time point tag for this specimen amounts to: 40 to 45 days after influenza vaccine administration. The specimen was PBMCs from blood, collected roughly 47 days after vaccination. The source is a man between 50 and 59 years old who received an inactivated influenza vaccine. Donor details come from another sample of the same person, matched by shared clones.

The chain employs TRBV2 and TRBJ1-5, with D possibly matching TRBD1 (6 bases). The CDR3 has 13 residues. Germline CDR1 and CDR2: SNHLY and FYNNEI. Between the trimmed V and J ends, which lost 8 bases and 7 bases, there was a span of 15 bases. CDR3 residues: CASWVGGGQPQHF. The CDR3, as DNA: TGTGCCAGCTGGGTAGGGGGTGGCCAGCCCCAGCATTTT.

The rearrangement links TRBV5-1 to TRBJ2-7; TRBD1 matches 7 bases. The V and J ends lost 2 bases and 6 bases, in that order; junction bases with no gene match: 11. The CDR3 consists of 15 residues. Germline V CDR1 and CDR2: SGHRS, YFSETQ. CDR3 nucleotide sequence: TGCGCCAGCAGCTTCTATTCAGGGGGATCTGGCGAGCAGTACTTC. This sequence encodes CASSFYSGGSGEQYF.

The sample holds one count of this clonotype. This rearrangement joins TRBV24-1 to TRBJ2-1; D may be TRBD1 or TRBD2 (5 bases each). The CDR3 has 16 amino acids. Germline CDR1 reads KGHDR; CDR2 reads SFDVKD. With 4 bases removed from V and 1 base from J, the gap between germline ends came to 13 bases. The CDR3 protein is CATSDPRGGSYNEQFF. The CDR3 coding sequence is TGTGCCACCAGTGACCCACGGGGCGGTTCCTACAATGAGCAGTTCTTC.

This clonotype was counted many times. The chain recombines TRBV12-3 or TRBV12-4 with TRBJ2-7; 11 bases agree with TRBD2. V lost 3 bases and J lost 0; bases outside the gene matches: 7. The CDR3 length is 17 residues. CDR3 in amino acids: CASSLASGGLSSYEQYF. DNA for the CDR3: TGTGCCAGCAGTTTGGCTAGCGGGGGGCTTAGCTCCTACGAGCAGTACTTC.

Here the CDR3 DNA reads TGTGCCAGCAGCATCACAGGGCGGAACACTGAAGCTTTCTTT. Protein: CASSITGRNTEAFF. This chain joins TRBV6-1 and TRBJ1-1; a weak D match, TRBD1 (6 bases). CDR1 MNHNS and CDR2 SASEGT come from the germline V gene. The V gene lost 6 bases and the J gene lost 1 base, with 12 bases spanning the gap. The CDR3 has 14 amino acids.

The chain has TRBV20-1 and TRBJ2-2; 9 nucleotides agree with TRBD2. CDR1 is DFQATT and CDR2 is SNEGSKA in the germline V gene (reference sequence). The CDR3 extends over 15 amino acids. V was pared by 2 bases and J by 0 bases, with 1 base of the junction left unmatched. The CDR3 nucleotides are TGCAGTGCTAGACTAGCGGGGTCGAACACCGGGGAGCTGTTTTTT. The encoded protein is CSARLAGSNTGELFF.

The sample holds a few counts of this clonotype. This chain links TRBV12-3 or TRBV12-4 with TRBJ2-7, with D maybe TRBD1 (5 bases). This CDR3 is built from 15 residues. V gave up 6 bases and J gave up 0 bases, with 15 bases separating them. The DNA for the CDR3 is TGTGCCAGCAGCCTAGGGGCCCAGAGCTCCTACGAGCAGTACTTC. This sequence encodes CASSLGAQSSYEQYF.

The chain recombines TRBV7-2 with TRBJ2-5; 11 bases are a match to TRBD2. The length of the CDR3 is 17 residues. Germline V gives CDR1 SGHTA, CDR2 FQGNSA. V gave up 5 bases and J gave up 4 bases; unmatched junction bases: 12. CDR3 protein: CASSRLSLAGGGETQYF. The CDR3 coding sequence is TGTGCCAGCAGCCGTTTGTCCCTAGCGGGAGGCGGAGAGACCCAGTACTTC.

The table lists this clonotype with many counts. The chain has TRBV2 and TRBJ2-7, with unresolved D. V lost 4 bases and J 2 bases, leaving 3 bases between the germline ends. Looked up from germline, CDR1 is SNHLY and CDR2 is FYNNEI. This CDR3 is 11 amino acids long. The CDR3 DNA follows: TGTGCCAGCAGTGCCGCCTACGAGCAGTACTTC. Protein: CASSAAYEQYF.

This chain joins TRBV15 and TRBJ2-7, with D possibly matching TRBD1 (5 bases). Trimming removed 0 bases at V and 0 bases at J, with 12 bases between. CDR3 length: 16 amino acids. From germline, CDR1 is LNHNV and CDR2 YYDKDF (reference sequence). CDR3 region: CATSRDTHRSSYEQYF. In nucleotides, the CDR3 is TGTGCCACCAGCAGAGATACCCACAGGAGCTCCTACGAGCAGTACTTC.

Regarding this clonotype: A much larger clonotype is one base distant, so this may be a read error. Written as DNA, the CDR3 is TGCGCCAGCAGCCAGGCGGACAGGGTTCACAATGAGCAGCTCTTC. This gives the protein CASSQADRVHNEQLF. V is TRBV4-1 and J is TRBJ2-1; 8 nucleotides match TRBD1. This CDR3 has 15 amino acids. CDR1 and CDR2 from the germline V gene are MGHRA and YSYEKL.

This chain joins TRBV21-1 and TRBJ2-2. TRBV21-1 is flagged as a pseudogene. CDR3 size: 15 residues. The CDR3, as DNA: TGTGCCAGCAGCAAATGCCATATGAACACCGGGGAGCTGTTTTTT. Translation: CASSKCHMNTGELFF.

The rearrangement joins TRBV7-2 to TRBJ2-7; 8 bases are shared with TRBD1. CDR3 size: 15 residues. Germline V gene sequence: CDR1 SGHTA, CDR2 FQGNSA. The trim removed 1 base at V and 6 bases at J, leaving 8 bases unmatched. CDR3 loop: CASSLVAGQGGEQYF. CDR3 DNA: TGTGCCAGCAGCTTAGTCGCCGGACAGGGCGGCGAGCAGTACTTC. The variable domain in full, with the rest retrieved from reference TRBV7-2 and TRBJ2-7, is GAGVSQSPSNKVTEKGKDVELRCDPISGHTALYWYRQSLGQGLEFLIYFQGNSAPDKSGLPSDRFSAERTGGSVSTLTIQRTQQEDSAVYLCASSLVAGQGGEQYFGPGTRLTVT.

Many counts were recorded for this clonotype. The chain carries TRBV5-1 and TRBJ1-1; possibly TRBD1 for D (6 bases). Germline CDR1 reads SGHRS; CDR2 reads YFSETQ. Trimming took 0 bases from V and 1 from J, leaving 7 bases between them. CDR3 length: 14 amino acids. For the CDR3, the DNA is TGCGCCAGCAGCTTGGGACAGGCGAACACTGAAGCTTTCTTT. This sequence encodes CASSLGQANTEAFF.

This clonotype has ten or more counts. V usage is TRBV7-2 and J usage is TRBJ2-1; D uncertain. V was clipped by 5 bases and J by 0 bases, with 2 bases between them. The germline V gene encodes CDR1 SGHTA and CDR2 FQGNSA. This CDR3 spans 12 amino acids. The DNA of the CDR3 is TGTGCCAGCAGCGACTCCTACAATGAGCAGTTCTTC. Translating gives CASSDSYNEQFF.

The gene calls are TRBV7-2 and TRBJ2-1; possible D gene TRBD1, 6 bases. V was shortened by 6 bases and J by 8 bases, with 14 bases between the two germline ends. The CDR3 extends over 13 amino acids. Germline CDR1 reads SGHTA; CDR2 reads FQGNSA. The CDR3 region is CASSSRGSDEQFF. The CDR3 DNA follows: TGTGCCAGCAGTTCCAGGGGCAGCGATGAGCAGTTCTTC.

This clonotype was counted a few times. This chain joins TRBV7-9 and TRBJ1-1; 8 bases map to TRBD1. Germline trimming cut 6 bases from V and 4 bases from J; bases unmatched to any gene: 10. The CDR3 runs to 15 residues. CDR1 and CDR2 (germline): SEHNR, FQNEAQ (reference sequence). Here the CDR3 DNA reads TGTGCCAGCAGTCCTCGCCAGGGGGCCATCACTGAAGCTTTCTTT. Translated, it gives CASSPRQGAITEAFF.

This clonotype was counted a few times. CDR3 DNA sequence: TGTGCCAGCAGGCCGTCTAGCGGGGGCGATACGCAGTATTTT. Its translation: CASRPSSGGDTQYF. The genes are TRBV12-3 or TRBV12-4 and TRBJ2-3; 10 bases match TRBD2. The CDR3 consists of 14 residues. The junction had 6 bases not matched to a gene; V was cut back by 6 bases and J by 6 bases.

This clonotype was found a few times. The chain has TRBV9 and TRBJ2-5, with 10 bases lining up with TRBD2. V shed 4 bases and J 5 bases; nucleotides not matched to a gene: 11. The CDR3 totals 16 residues. Looked up from germline, CDR1 is SGDLS and CDR2 is YYNGEE. The CDR3 nucleotides read TGTGCCAGCAGCCCAGAAGCGAGAGCGGGAGGGGAGACCCAGTACTTC. Residues: CASSPEARAGGETQYF.

J is TRBJ2-5 and V is TRBV10-3, with 7 bases identical to TRBD1. Germline V gives CDR1 ENHRY, CDR2 SYGVKD. The CDR3 loop spans 16 amino acids. Trimming at V came to 3 bases and at J to 0 bases, leaving 7 bases not matched to a gene. CDR3 amino acids: CAISDPGTEYQETQYF. For the CDR3, the DNA is TGTGCCATCAGTGATCCCGGGACAGAGTACCAAGAGACCCAGTACTTC.

This clonotype has only one observation. The chain joins TRBV4-3 to TRBJ2-1; tentative D call: TRBD2 (6 bases). The CDR3 has 15 amino acids. The V gene's germline CDR1 is LGHNA and CDR2 YSLEER. The ends were cut back, 1 base at V and 4 bases at J, with 11 bases in the middle. The CDR3 nucleotides are TGCGCCAGCAGCCAAGGGAGGGGCCCATACAATGAGCAGTTCTTC. It specifies CASSQGRGPYNEQFF.

The chain uses TRBV19 and TRBJ2-7; D may be TRBD2 (6 bases). V lost 2 bases and J 2 bases, leaving 10 bases between the germline ends. The germline V gene encodes CDR1 LNHDA and CDR2 SQIVND (reference sequence). The CDR3 extends over 14 amino acids. CDR3 loop: CASSIRRDAYEQYF. DNA of the CDR3: TGTGCCAGTAGTATAAGGCGGGATGCCTACGAGCAGTACTTC.

This sequence joins TRBV14 and TRBJ2-1; 8 bases fit TRBD1. Per the germline V gene, CDR1 is SGHDN and CDR2 is FVKESK. The CDR3 has 13 residues. CDR3 in amino acids: CQGADSSYNEQFF. CDR3 in DNA: TGTCAGGGGGCGGACAGCTCCTACAATGAGCAGTTCTTC. Full variable domain (outside the CDR3, taken from reference TRBV14 and TRBJ2-1): EAGVTQFPSHSVIEKGQTVTLRCDPISGHDNLYWYRRVMGKEIKFLLHFVKESKQDESGMPNNRFLAERTGGTYSTLKVQPAELEDSGVYFCQGADSSYNEQFFGPGTRLTVL.